The present entry profiles one TCR beta chain with its context. These data are taken from a study of control samples from healthy donors and cancer patients. After removal of 3 bases from V and 7 bases from J, the junction contained 4 bases not matched to a gene. The CDR3 has 15 residues. CDR1 and CDR2 (germline): SGHRS, YFSETQ. TCRdb keeps only in-frame clones here, not all; method: immunoSEQ multiplex PCR. This sample carries under 200,000 clones, roughly nine tenths of them seen once, and the ten largest clones take roughly 1.6%. This receptor was identified in a woman aged 25 to 39 in good health. Sequenced: blood. J is TRBJ1-6 and V is TRBV5-1, with 10 bases matching TRBD1. CDR3 sequence reads: CASSSGTGVNSPLHF. The DNA of the CDR3 is TGCGCCAGCAGCTCCGGGACAGGGGTGAATTCACCCCTCCACTTT.